This paragraph covers one T cell receptor (beta chain) sequence. Its target is unknown. Produced via immunoSEQ multiplex PCR; TCRdb's table is partial and in-frame only. Among approximately 64,000 clones listed, under 90% were seen once. The CDR3 runs to 16 residues. Germline CDR1 is SGHRS and CDR2 is YFSETQ. V shed 4 bases and J shed 0 bases, with 14 bases lying between them. The sample belongs to a study of T cells in localized non-small cell lung cancer. General study findings and limits: Greater blood T cell density accompanied longer overall survival. One tumor region alone was sequenced, and heterogeneity therefore remains possible. Out of the top 100 tumor clones, a median about 50 were seen in adjacent lung. Uninvolved adjacent lung showed the highest T cell clonality, exceeding tumor.

The sequencing used peripheral blood, collected before any cancer treatment. The TCR sequence derives from a woman between 35 and 75 years old with stage I lung adenocarcinoma. The V and J genes are TRBV5-1 and TRBJ2-1; no clear D gene. Here the CDR3 reads CASSLGPASSYNEQFF. The CDR3 DNA follows: TGCGCCAGCAGCCTAGGACCCGCGAGCTCCTACAATGAGCAGTTCTTC.